A selection of T cell receptor beta chains follows, all from one sample in a study of shared clonotypes between healthy human individuals. The data were produced by immunoSEQ multiplex PCR, yet TCRdb's version contains in-frame clones alone and is incomplete. Here the sample spans 1 million to 1.2 million clones, approximately 80% being singletons. The sequencing input was memory CD4+ T cells from PBMCs. These receptors were collected from a young man in good health. Some clones in this sample may be carry-over from other donors' samples. Each CDR3 is given without its conserved first and last residue. Each record gives: V gene, J gene, CDR3 protein.

V: TRBV9
J: TRBJ2-5
CDR3: ASSVGASRTYQETQY

V: TRBV7-2
J: TRBJ1-1
CDR3: ASSLTGRTEAF

V: TRBV7-3
J: TRBJ2-1
CDR3: ASSSSSGLYNEQF

V: TRBV6-6
J: TRBJ1-1
CDR3: ASSYILGSVNTEAF

V: TRBV28
J: TRBJ1-1
CDR3: ASRIDSLNTEAF

V: TRBV6-5
J: TRBJ2-2
CDR3: ASTKRQGAPGELF

V: TRBV2
J: TRBJ2-2
CDR3: ASSVGTGELF

V: TRBV7-3
J: TRBJ2-1
CDR3: ASSSTSGGNNEQF

V: TRBV29-1
J: TRBJ2-1
CDR3: SVEVGGTYEQF

V: TRBV18
J: TRBJ2-4
CDR3: ASSRDRDDIQY

V: TRBV5-8
J: TRBJ1-2
CDR3: ASSLNRQGNYGYT

V: TRBV21-1
J: TRBJ1-1
CDR3: ARSFSKNTEAF

V: TRBV30
J: TRBJ2-7
CDR3: AWSVGGGLEQY

V: TRBV28
J: TRBJ2-2
CDR3: ASSQPLPGELF

V: TRBV10-3
J: TRBJ1-1
CDR3: AIGREGVVNTEAF

V: TRBV7-8
J: TRBJ2-7
CDR3: ASSLPSNTYEQY

V: TRBV27
J: TRBJ1-2
CDR3: ASSGPVIGYT

V: TRBV6-6
J: TRBJ2-5
CDR3: ASSYTGRRETQY

V: TRBV28
J: TRBJ2-7
CDR3: ASSLSSEQY

V: TRBV29-1
J: TRBJ2-5
CDR3: SVQLAVISQETQY

V: TRBV10-2
J: TRBJ2-4
CDR3: ASSTRQGGKNIQY

V: TRBV19
J: TRBJ2-6
CDR3: ASSMKTTTGANVLT

V: TRBV5-1
J: TRBJ2-5
CDR3: ASSLGLAGGETQY

V: TRBV4-2
J: TRBJ1-2
CDR3: ASSQDWRAGYT

V: TRBV5-1
J: TRBJ2-5
CDR3: ASSLGGGAQETQY

V: TRBV18
J: TRBJ2-1
CDR3: ASSLGRVSYNEQF

V: TRBV4-3
J: TRBJ2-1
CDR3: ASSQAGSNNEQF

V: TRBV5-4
J: TRBJ2-1
CDR3: ASSPSVANSYNEQF

V: TRBV6-4
J: TRBJ2-2
CDR3: ATRASGNTGELF

V: TRBV11-2
J: TRBJ2-1
CDR3: ASSPRPYNEQF

V: TRBV29-1
J: TRBJ2-4
CDR3: SVEDPQGLPRNIQY

V: TRBV4-2
J: TRBJ1-2
CDR3: ASSQDNNRNYGYT

V: TRBV6-5
J: TRBJ2-7
CDR3: ASSRGDFYEQY

V: TRBV30
J: TRBJ2-5
CDR3: AWSVGLAEGEETQY

V: TRBV21-1
J: TRBJ2-1
CDR3: ASSPARDRGLYNEQF

V: TRBV28
J: TRBJ1-2
CDR3: ASSSVGRSRNYGYT

V: TRBV9
J: TRBJ2-6
CDR3: ASRSSGANVLT

V: TRBV6-5
J: TRBJ2-4
CDR3: ASSSPGLNIQY

V: TRBV5-1
J: TRBJ2-7
CDR3: ASSLNSGDEQY

V: TRBV29-1
J: TRBJ1-1
CDR3: SGLDRGLTEAF

V: TRBV7-9
J: TRBJ2-7
CDR3: ASSSFRGGGEQY

V: TRBV9
J: TRBJ1-3
CDR3: ASSPRSSGNTIY

V: TRBV30
J: TRBJ2-7
CDR3: AWIDRGYEQY

V: TRBV19
J: TRBJ1-2
CDR3: ASSKVGQSGGYT

V: TRBV7-9
J: TRBJ2-1
CDR3: ASSLALAGSYNEQF

V: TRBV5-4
J: TRBJ2-5
CDR3: ASSLPRTKETQY